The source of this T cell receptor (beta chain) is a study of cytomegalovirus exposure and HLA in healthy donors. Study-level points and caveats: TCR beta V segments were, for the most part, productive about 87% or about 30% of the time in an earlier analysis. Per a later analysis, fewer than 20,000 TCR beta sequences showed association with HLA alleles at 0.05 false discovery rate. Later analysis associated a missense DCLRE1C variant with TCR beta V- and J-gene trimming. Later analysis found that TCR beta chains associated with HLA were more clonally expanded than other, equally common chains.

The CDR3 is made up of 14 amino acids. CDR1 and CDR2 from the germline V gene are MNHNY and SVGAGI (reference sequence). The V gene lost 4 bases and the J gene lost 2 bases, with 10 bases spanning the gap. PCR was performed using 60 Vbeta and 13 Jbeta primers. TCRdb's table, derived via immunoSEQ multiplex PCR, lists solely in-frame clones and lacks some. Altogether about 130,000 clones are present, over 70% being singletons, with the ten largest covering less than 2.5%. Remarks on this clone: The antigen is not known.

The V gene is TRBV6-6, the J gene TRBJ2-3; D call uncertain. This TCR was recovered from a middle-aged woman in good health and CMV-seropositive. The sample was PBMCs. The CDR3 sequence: CASSWNQDTDTQYF. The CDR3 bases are TGTGCCAGCAGTTGGAATCAGGACACAGATACGCAGTATTTT.